The rows below give T cell receptor beta chains drawn from one sample of a study of CD8 T cells in Susac syndrome. Via MiXCR, TCRdb re-called the immunoSEQ multiplex PCR reads, giving one row per CDR3 protein. Found here are 100,000 to 150,000 distinct CDR3 sequences, around 96% of them singletons; the top ten hold approximately 0.2%. The source material was CD8+ T cells from PBMCs. The receptors derive from a human donor with Susac syndrome. Both conserved end residues are part of each CDR3. A D gene is named only where the DNA matches it firmly. Part of the rows lack a size; the others show once, few, many or a class for expanded clones.

TRBJ2-7	TRBV27	NA	TRBD1	CASGFPGQGYEQYF	TGTGCCAGCGGGTTTCCGGGACAGGGCTACGAGCAGTACTTC
TRBJ2-2	TRBV18	NA	NA	CASSPRDDGTGELFF	TGTGCCAGCTCACCACGAGACGACGGCACCGGGGAGCTGTTTTTT
TRBJ2-3	TRBV4-1	few	NA	CASSLPPTDTQYF	TGCGCCAGCAGCTTGCCCCCCACAGATACGCAGTATTTT
TRBJ1-1	TRBV6-5	NA	NA	CASSYGAEAFF	TGTGCCAGCAGTTATGGCGCTGAAGCTTTCTTT
TRBJ1-5	TRBV21-1	NA	NA	CASSKVRAVRGNQPQHF	TGTGCCAGCAGCAAAGTAAGGGCGGTGCGAGGCAATCAGCCCCAGCATTTT
TRBJ1-5	TRBV29-1	NA	NA	CSVSGGWGNQPQHF	TGCAGCGTTTCGGGGGGCTGGGGCAATCAGCCCCAGCATTTT
TRBJ2-5	TRBV9	NA	NA	CASSVYSGETQYF	TGTGCCAGCAGCGTCTATTCCGGGGAGACCCAGTACTTC
TRBJ2-7	TRBV7-9	NA	NA	CASSSGPPLEQYF	TGTGCCAGCAGCTCTGGACCCCCGTTGGAGCAGTACTTC
TRBJ2-2	TRBV7-8	NA	TRBD2	CASSPPAGGRGTGELFF	TGTGCCAGCAGCCCACCGGCGGGGGGGCGAGGAACCGGGGAGCTGTTTTTT
TRBJ2-5	TRBV9	NA	NA	CASSADYLWETQYF	TGTGCCAGCAGCGCGGACTACCTTTGGGAGACCCAGTACTTC
TRBJ2-7	TRBV2	NA	NA	CASRGRDKSYEQYF	TGTGCCAGCAGGGGAAGGGACAAATCCTACGAGCAGTACTTC
TRBJ2-7	TRBV10-3	NA	TRBD2	CAIGREAYEQYF	TGTGCCATCGGGAGGGAGGCCTACGAGCAGTACTTC
TRBJ2-1	TRBV6-1	NA	NA	CASSEPRQRRYNEQFF	TGTGCCAGCAGTGAACCTAGACAAAGACGGTACAATGAGCAGTTCTTC
TRBJ1-2	TRBV28	NA	NA	CASSLEWGRTYGYTF	TGTGCCAGCAGTTTAGAGTGGGGCCGAACTTATGGCTACACCTTC
TRBJ2-3	TRBV2	once	NA	CASSELPGEGADTQYF	TGTGCCAGCAGTGAACTCCCAGGGGAAGGAGCAGATACGCAGTATTTT
TRBJ1-1	TRBV11-1	NA	NA	CASSALITEAFF	TGTGCCAGCAGCGCCTTGATCACTGAAGCTTTCTTT
TRBJ1-3	TRBV9	NA	TRBD1	CASSIGGQPNSGNTIYF	TGTGCCAGCAGCATAGGGGGACAGCCTAACTCTGGAAACACCATATATTTT
TRBJ2-1	TRBV5-1	NA	TRBD2	CASSYSGSGSSYNEQFF	TGCGCCAGCAGCTACTCCGGTAGCGGGAGCTCCTACAATGAGCAGTTCTTC
TRBJ2-7	TRBV4-1	few	TRBD1	CASSHEDRVHEQYF	TGCGCCAGCAGCCATGAGGACAGGGTGCACGAGCAGTACTTC
TRBJ2-2	TRBV4-3	NA	NA	CASSHPGWTENTGELFF	TGCGCCAGCAGCCATCCTGGGTGGACAGAAAACACCGGGGAGCTGTTTTTT
TRBJ1-2	TRBV30	NA	NA	CAWSPGHSYGYTF	TGTGCCTGGAGTCCGGGACATAGCTATGGCTACACCTTC
TRBJ2-7	TRBV7-9	NA	TRBD1	CASSRTSAGQGAYEQYF	TGTGCCAGCAGCCGAACGTCGGCGGGACAGGGCGCATACGAGCAGTACTTC
TRBJ1-5	TRBV21-1	NA	NA	CASSKNGTRPQHF	TGTGCCAGCAGCAAGAACGGAACACGGCCCCAGCATTTT
TRBJ1-1	TRBV6-4	few	NA	CASSASTNTEAFF	TGTGCCAGCAGTGCCTCAACCAACACTGAAGCTTTCTTT
TRBJ2-3	TRBV12-3/TRBV12-4	NA	TRBD2	CASRQGLGTDTQYF	TGTGCCAGCAGGCAGGGACTAGGTACAGATACGCAGTATTTT
TRBJ1-5	TRBV6-5	NA	TRBD1	CASSYHGQGFSNQPQHF	TGTGCCAGCAGTTATCACGGACAGGGGTTCAGCAATCAGCCCCAGCATTTT
TRBJ2-3	TRBV7-9	NA	TRBD2	CASSLEDSGRWDTQYF	TGTGCCAGCAGCTTAGAGGACAGCGGGAGGTGGGATACGCAGTATTTT
TRBJ1-5	TRBV28	NA	NA	CASSRQSSNQPQHF	TGTGCCAGCAGTCGACAGAGTAGCAATCAGCCCCAGCATTTT
TRBJ1-6	TRBV6-1	NA	TRBD1	CATPRRDRGGSPLHF	TGTGCCACCCCTCGGCGAGACAGGGGCGGTTCACCCCTCCACTTT
TRBJ2-1	TRBV19	NA	TRBD2	CASSPELAGVRDEQFF	TGTGCCAGTAGTCCCGAACTAGCGGGAGTTAGAGATGAGCAGTTCTTC
TRBJ2-1	TRBV20-1	NA	NA	CSAREGVWGRGLSYNEQFF	TGCAGTGCTAGAGAGGGGGTCTGGGGCAGGGGCCTCTCCTACAATGAGCAGTTCTTC
TRBJ2-7	TRBV12-5	NA	NA	CASGLVPETWADAYEQYF	TGTGCTAGTGGTTTGGTACCCGAGACTTGGGCGGACGCCTACGAGCAGTACTTC
TRBJ2-1	TRBV4-1	NA	NA	CASSHSNYAHQGLVEQFF	TGCGCCAGCAGCCACTCCAATTACGCACACCAGGGACTCGTCGAGCAGTTCTTC
TRBJ2-6	TRBV6-2/TRBV6-3	NA	NA	CASSYGGSGANVLTF	TGTGCCAGCAGTTACGGTGGCTCTGGGGCCAACGTCCTGACTTTC
TRBJ2-1	TRBV12-3/TRBV12-4	NA	TRBD2	CASSPGTSGDNEQFF	TGTGCCAGCAGTCCAGGGACTAGCGGAGACAATGAGCAGTTCTTC
TRBJ2-1	TRBV27	NA	NA	CASSFGQLGNEQFF	TGTGCCAGCAGTTTTGGACAGTTAGGGAATGAGCAGTTCTTC
TRBJ1-5	TRBV7-6	NA	TRBD1	CASSLGPRDSSNQPQHF	TGTGCCAGCAGCTTAGGACCCCGGGACAGTAGCAATCAGCCCCAGCATTTT
TRBJ1-1	TRBV6-4	NA	NA	CASSDSGENTEAFF	TGTGCCAGCAGTGACTCGGGGGAGAACACTGAAGCTTTCTTT